This T cell receptor beta chain was captured by sequencing in a study of cytomegalovirus exposure and HLA in healthy donors. Study at large: The study's early data release held approximately 91 million unique TCRs from HLA-typed donors.

The trim removed 6 bases at V and 6 bases at J, leaving 8 bases unmatched. CDR1 is MNHNS and CDR2 is SASEGT in the germline V gene. The CDR3 extends over 15 amino acids. Whole-study findings and limits: A few CMV-associated chains were confirmed in vitro to be specific for CMV antigens. Productive rates of about 87% or about 30% were seen for most TCR beta V segments in an earlier analysis.

Notes on this clone: Antigen unknown.

It was with 60 Vbeta and 13 Jbeta primers that the PCR ran. TCRdb keeps only in-frame clones here, not all; method: immunoSEQ multiplex PCR. The sample contains tens of thousands of clones, around 72% of which appear only once. Material for sequencing was PBMCs. This sequence originates from a male donor in good health and CMV-seropositive. The chain employs TRBV6-1 and TRBJ1-4, with 9 bases identical to TRBD1. CDR3: CASRRGQGRDEKLFF. DNA for the CDR3: TGTGCCAGCAGACGGGGACAGGGTCGGGATGAAAAACTGTTTTTT.